This is a list of T cell receptor beta chains from one sample in a study of pediatric ulcerative colitis. Produced via immunoSEQ multiplex PCR; TCRdb's table is partial and in-frame only. This table has fewer than 30,000 clones, about 69% appearing once. The sequenced sample was gut tissue. These TCRs come from a boy between 10 and 17 years old with severe ulcerative colitis. Each CDR3 is given with its conserved first and last residue. Fields, in order: CDR3 DNA, CDR3 protein, D gene, V gene, J gene, clone size. A D gene is named only where the DNA matches it firmly. Some rows have no size entry. The others give once, few or many, or a class for an expanded clone.

TGTGCCAGCAGCAGGGGCGGGCTAGCGGGATTGGGTGAGCAGTTCTTC,CASSRGGLAGLGEQFF,TRBD2,TRBV7-2,TRBJ2-1,-
TGTGCCAGCAGCGCAGGGATAGGTGGCTACACCTTC,CASSAGIGGYTF,-,TRBV6-1,TRBJ1-2,medium-sized
TGTGCCAGCAGCCAACCGGGACTAGCGGGAGGGCCCCCAGATACGCAGTATTTT,CASSQPGLAGGPPDTQYF,TRBD2,TRBV7-2,TRBJ2-3,-
TGTGCCAGCTCACTTTCCGGGGGGGGAACCGATGAGCAGTTCTTC,CASSLSGGGTDEQFF,TRBD2,TRBV18,TRBJ2-1,-
TGTGCCAGCAGCGCTGGACTAGCGGGCTTTTGGACCTACGAGCAGTACTTC,CASSAGLAGFWTYEQYF,TRBD2,TRBV7-6,TRBJ2-7,-
TGCAGCGTTGACGGGCAGGGACCCTACGAGCAGTACTTC,CSVDGQGPYEQYF,-,TRBV29-1,TRBJ2-7,-
TGTGCCAGCAGTACGGGACAGGGCTTTGGAAACACCATATATTTT,CASSTGQGFGNTIYF,TRBD1,TRBV28,TRBJ1-3,once
TGTGCCAGCAGTGAAGATACTAGCGGCTCCTACGAGCAGTACTTC,CASSEDTSGSYEQYF,TRBD2,TRBV6-1,TRBJ2-7,-
TGTGCCAGTAGTATAGTTTCAGGACAGAACTATGGCTACACCTTC,CASSIVSGQNYGYTF,-,TRBV19,TRBJ1-2,-
TGTGCCAGCAGCTTGGGTGGGACCTCAATCAATGAGCAGTTCTTC,CASSLGGTSINEQFF,-,TRBV5-4,TRBJ2-1,-
TGCAGCGTTCGGACTAGCGGGGGTAATGAGCAGTTCTTC,CSVRTSGGNEQFF,TRBD2,TRBV29-1,TRBJ2-1,-
TGTGCCAGCGGGTCCAGTTCGCCCTACAATGAGCAGTTCTTC,CASGSSSPYNEQFF,-,TRBV2,TRBJ2-1,-
TGTGCCAGTAGTATAGAGGAGGACGGATACAATGAGCAGTTCTTC,CASSIEEDGYNEQFF,-,TRBV19,TRBJ2-1,few
TGTGCCAGCAGCTTAGGGGGGGGACAGCTTAACTATGGCTACACCTTC,CASSLGGGQLNYGYTF,TRBD1,TRBV5-4,TRBJ1-2,-
TGCGCCAGCAGCTTGTCGGGTCACACAGATACGCAGTATTTT,CASSLSGHTDTQYF,-,TRBV5-1,TRBJ2-3,-